A selection of T cell receptor beta chains follows, all from one sample in a study of human T cells and chemical hapten exposure. Each CDR3 protein gets one entry after TCRdb re-called the RACE reads with MiXCR. The sample carries nearly 85,000 distinct CDR3 sequences, around 10% recorded once. The sequenced sample was whole blood, obtained in connection with sensitization to the hapten diphenylcyclopropenone (DPC). Receptors originate from a man between 18 and 35 years old with alopecia areata. Some clones in this sample may be carry-over from other donors' samples. Each CDR3 is given with its conserved first and last residue. The D gene is left open where the match is weak. Where a row states a size, it is once, few, many or the class of an expanded clone; other rows omit it.

d_call,clone_size,j_call,v_call,cdr3_aa,cdr3_nt
.,.,TRBJ2-3,TRBV20-1,CSARGPTASTDTQYF,TGCAGTGCTAGAGGCCCGACAGCCTCCACAGATACGCAGTATTTT
.,few,TRBJ2-3,TRBV18,CASSLFDSSTDTQYF,TGTGCCAGCTCCCTCTTCGATTCTAGCACAGATACGCAGTATTTT
.,many,TRBJ1-2,TRBV29-1,CSVTIDRTLTGYTF,TGCAGCGTTACGATAGACAGGACATTGACGGGCTACACCTTC
TRBD2,.,TRBJ2-1,TRBV4-3,CASSQSPSGTYNEQFF,TGCGCCAGCAGCCAAAGTCCTAGCGGCACCTACAATGAGCAGTTCTTC
.,many,TRBJ2-5,TRBV12-3/TRBV12-4,CASSYMGRTIQETQYF,TGTGCCAGCAGTTATATGGGCAGGACTATCCAAGAGACCCAGTACTTC
.,few,TRBJ1-5,TRBV10-2,CASSESPYRQPRQPQHF,TGCGCCAGCAGTGAGTCCCCCTATCGGCAGCCTCGGCAGCCCCAGCATTTT
TRBD1,few,TRBJ1-1,TRBV5-1,CASSLALGNRQGDTEAFF,TGCGCCAGCAGCCTTGCATTGGGCAACAGACAGGGAGACACTGAAGCTTTCTTT
TRBD1,once,TRBJ1-2,TRBV29-1,CSVEGQGNYGYTF,TGCAGCGTTGAGGGACAGGGAAACTATGGCTACACCTTC
.,.,TRBJ2-5,TRBV7-3,CASSLKGETQYF,TGTGCCAGCAGCTTAAAAGGAGAGACCCAGTACTTC
.,few,TRBJ1-6,TRBV11-2,CASSLRENRGSPLHF,TGTGCCAGCAGCTTAAGGGAGAATCGAGGATCACCCCTCCACTTT
.,.,TRBJ2-3,TRBV11-2,CASSLDVGEPQYF,TGTGCCAGCAGCTTAGATGTCGGAGAACCGCAGTATTTT
TRBD1,.,TRBJ1-6,TRBV27,CASSSGTGRSPLHF,TGTGCCAGCAGTTCGGGGACAGGGAGGTCACCCCTCCACTTT
.,.,TRBJ1-1,TRBV3-1,CASSQSHSSGTEAFF,TGTGCCAGCAGCCAATCACATTCCTCTGGGACTGAAGCTTTCTTT
.,.,TRBJ2-7,TRBV5-4,CASSLFSSEQYF,TGTGCCAGCAGCTTGTTCTCCTCCGAGCAGTACTTC
.,many,TRBJ1-1,TRBV5-4,CASSLRDYSPAEAFF,TGTGCCAGCAGCCTCCGGGACTATTCCCCCGCTGAAGCTTTCTTT
TRBD2,many,TRBJ2-2,TRBV12-3/TRBV12-4,CASSSRGLANTGELFF,TGTGCCAGCAGTTCTCGAGGACTAGCCAACACCGGGGAGCTGTTTTTT
.,few,TRBJ1-1,TRBV5-1,CASSLPEVNTEAFF,TGCGCCAGCAGCTTGCCCGAAGTGAACACTGAAGCTTTCTTT
TRBD1,many,TRBJ2-1,TRBV5-1,CASSLEFLGDRVPYNEQFF,TGCGCCAGCAGCTTGGAGTTCCTGGGGGACAGGGTCCCCTACAATGAGCAGTTCTTC
.,.,TRBJ2-5,TRBV5-1,CASSSGYQETQYF,TGCGCCAGCAGCAGCGGGTACCAAGAGACCCAGTACTTC
.,many,TRBJ2-5,TRBV14,CASSQDYGTQYF,TGTGCCAGCAGCCAAGATTACGGGACCCAGTACTTC
.,few,TRBJ2-3,TRBV6-1,CASSERTSLLADTQYF,TGTGCCAGCAGTGAAAGGACCTCGCTATTGGCAGATACGCAGTATTTT
.,many,TRBJ1-1,TRBV20-1,CSARTAAFMNTEAFF,TGCAGTGCTAGAACGGCAGCCTTCATGAACACTGAAGCTTTCTTT
TRBD2,.,TRBJ2-3,TRBV7-2,CASSFIAGRTDTQYF,TGTGCCAGCAGCTTCATAGCGGGGAGAACAGATACGCAGTATTTT
TRBD2,.,TRBJ2-7,TRBV28,CASRSGDGDYEQYF,TGTGCCAGCAGGAGCGGGGACGGCGACTACGAGCAGTACTTC
.,.,TRBJ2-1,TRBV29-1,CSVSGALAEQFF,TGCAGCGTTTCCGGGGCACTCGCCGAGCAGTTCTTC
.,.,TRBJ1-6,TRBV12-3/TRBV12-4,CASKKGVGNSPLHF,TGTGCCAGCAAGAAAGGGGTTGGGAATTCACCCCTCCACTTT
.,many,TRBJ1-1,TRBV6-2/TRBV6-3,CASSYGEIFTEAFF,TGTGCCAGCAGTTACGGGGAGATCTTCACTGAAGCTTTCTTT